This paragraph covers one T cell receptor beta chain sequence. What it binds is not known. This specimen comes from a study of cytomegalovirus exposure and HLA in healthy donors. The PCR made use of 60 Vbeta and 13 Jbeta primers. Only in-frame clones appear in the TCRdb table, and some are missing; sequencing was by immunoSEQ multiplex PCR. The sample records about 78,000 clones, over 60% being singletons. Study results and limitations: Across all donors, roughly uniform sequencing depth was an assumption of the presence/absence analyses. The authors excluded some V segments, including TRBV6-2 and TRBV6-3, as indistinguishable.

V lost 6 bases and J lost 2, with 10 bases in between. There are 13 residues in the CDR3. Germline assignment: CDR1 SNHLY and CDR2 FYNNEI. Sequenced input: PBMCs. The origin of this receptor is a middle-aged woman in good health and CMV-seropositive. The rearrangement links TRBV2 to TRBJ1-1; D may be TRBD1 (6 bases). The CDR3 DNA is TGTGCCAGCAGGAGCAGGGGAAACACTGAAGCTTTCTTT. Its protein product is CASRSRGNTEAFF. The entire variable domain, with the rest obtained from reference TRBV2 and TRBJ1-1, is as follows: EPEVTQTPSHQVTQMGQEVILRCVPISNHLYFYWYRQILGQKVEFLVSFYNNEISEKSEIFDDQFSVERPDGSNFTLKIRSTKLEDSAMYFCASRSRGNTEAFFGQGTRLTVV.